This is a list of T cell receptor beta chains from one sample in a study of radiation and T cells in renal cell carcinoma. Clones were read by immunoSEQ multiplex PCR, and TCRdb kept only the in-frame ones, dropping some. Of 95,000 to 150,000 clones in the sample, roughly 80% were seen once. Sequencing was performed on blood, taken from a patient whose treatment included radiotherapy and nephrectomy. These receptors all come from an older woman with renal cell carcinoma. Both conserved end residues are part of each CDR3. A D gene is named only where the DNA matches it firmly. Size tells how often a clone was seen (once, few, many) or the class of an expanded clone, and some rows leave it out.

V gene	D gene	clone size	J gene	CDR3 protein	CDR3 DNA
TRBV30	-	-	TRBJ2-7	CAWSVGSYEQYF	TGTGCCTGGAGTGTAGGCAGTTACGAGCAGTACTTC
TRBV18	-	few	TRBJ1-1	CASSPQQNTEAFF	TGTGCCAGCTCACCGCAGCAGAACACTGAAGCTTTCTTT
TRBV9	TRBD2	-	TRBJ2-2	CASSTPGLANTGELFF	TGTGCCAGCAGCACACCGGGACTAGCGAACACCGGGGAGCTGTTTTTT
TRBV9	TRBD2	-	TRBJ2-7	CASSQTSGSSDEQYF	TGTGCCAGCAGCCAAACTAGCGGGAGTTCTGACGAGCAGTACTTC
TRBV28	-	-	TRBJ2-3	CAIDDRGTDTQYF	TGTGCCATAGACGACCGGGGCACAGATACGCAGTATTTT
TRBV2	-	-	TRBJ2-3	CASSPRPALGTDTQYF	TGTGCCAGCAGTCCACGCCCGGCGCTGGGCACAGATACGCAGTATTTT
TRBV28	TRBD1	-	TRBJ1-3	CASSATLLTGGNTIYF	TGTGCCAGCAGTGCTACTCTATTGACAGGGGGAAACACCATATATTTT
TRBV6-5	-	-	TRBJ2-1	CASSPGQGLYNEQFF	TGTGCCAGCAGCCCTGGGCAGGGCCTGTACAATGAGCAGTTCTTC
TRBV6-5	-	-	TRBJ1-2	CASSYQQGYGYTF	TGTGCCAGCAGTTACCAACAGGGCTATGGCTACACCTTC
TRBV7-3	-	-	TRBJ2-1	CASSLRPVGVSEQFF	TGTGCCAGCAGCTTACGGCCAGTAGGCGTATCTGAGCAGTTCTTC
TRBV5-1	-	-	TRBJ1-4	CASSLGQFSTNEKLFF	TGCGCCAGCAGCTTGGGACAGTTTTCAACTAATGAAAAACTGTTTTTT
TRBV4-2	TRBD1	-	TRBJ1-1	CASSQAWTGLRADTEAFF	TGTGCCAGCAGCCAGGCGTGGACAGGTTTAAGAGCAGACACTGAAGCTTTCTTT
TRBV11-1	TRBD1	once	TRBJ2-3	CASSEVGQGSWGTDTQYF	TGTGCCAGCAGCGAGGTCGGACAGGGCTCCTGGGGCACAGATACGCAGTATTTT
TRBV5-4	-	-	TRBJ2-1	CASSLETPHKGEQFF	TGTGCCAGCAGCTTGGAGACTCCCCACAAAGGGGAGCAGTTCTTC
TRBV2	-	-	TRBJ2-1	CASSEQQGILNEQFF	TGTGCCAGCAGTGAGCAACAGGGCATACTCAATGAGCAGTTCTTC
TRBV27	-	-	TRBJ1-1	CASHGEGRTEAFF	TGTGCCAGCCACGGGGAGGGGAGAACTGAAGCTTTCTTT
TRBV5-4	TRBD1	-	TRBJ2-7	CASSSRDRGYEQYF	TGTGCCAGCAGCTCCCGGGACAGGGGCTACGAGCAGTACTTC
TRBV28	-	-	TRBJ1-5	CASSPPRTGYQPQHF	TGTGCCAGCAGTCCCCCCAGGACCGGTTATCAGCCCCAGCATTTT
TRBV5-1	-	-	TRBJ2-6	CASSLEATGANVLTF	TGCGCCAGCAGCTTGGAGGCGACTGGGGCCAACGTCCTGACTTTC
TRBV2	TRBD2	-	TRBJ2-1	CASRVGLAGADEQFF	TGTGCCAGCAGAGTCGGACTAGCGGGAGCAGATGAGCAGTTCTTC
TRBV9	-	-	TRBJ2-1	CASSPRGFSYNEQFF	TGTGCCAGCAGCCCTAGGGGGTTCTCCTACAATGAGCAGTTCTTC
TRBV27	TRBD1	-	TRBJ1-1	CASSATGGANTEAFF	TGTGCCAGCAGTGCGACAGGGGGGGCGAACACTGAAGCTTTCTTT
TRBV11-3	TRBD2	-	TRBJ2-3	CASSISGGAPDTQYF	TGTGCCAGCAGTATTAGCGGGGGGGCCCCAGATACGCAGTATTTT
TRBV27	-	few	TRBJ1-1	CASSLFPGEAFF	TGTGCCAGCAGTTTATTCCCAGGTGAAGCTTTCTTT
TRBV2	-	-	TRBJ1-2	CASSEEQAMANYGYTF	TGTGCCAGCAGTGAGGAGCAGGCCATGGCTAACTATGGCTACACCTTC
TRBV10-3	-	-	TRBJ2-2	CAISVADTGELFF	TGTGCCATCAGTGTGGCAGACACCGGGGAGCTGTTTTTT
TRBV10-2	-	few	TRBJ2-3	CASSDRNGLRPDTQYF	TGCGCCAGCAGTGACCGGAACGGCCTTCGCCCAGATACGCAGTATTTT
TRBV27	TRBD1	-	TRBJ1-1	CASSLRWTGTNTEAFF	TGTGCCAGCAGCCTACGATGGACAGGGACGAACACTGAAGCTTTCTTT
TRBV4-1	-	once	TRBJ2-1	CASSQDGTSYNEQFF	TGCGCCAGCAGCCAAGATGGGACTTCCTACAATGAGCAGTTCTTC
TRBV6-5	-	-	TRBJ2-7	CASRNRVAEQYF	TGTGCCAGCAGGAACAGGGTCGCCGAGCAGTACTTC
TRBV19	-	-	TRBJ1-2	CASTRPGGYGYTF	TGTGCCAGTACCCGACCGGGTGGATATGGCTACACCTTC
TRBV5-8	-	-	TRBJ1-1	CASSLALGQIEAFF	TGTGCCAGCAGCTTGGCCTTAGGACAAATTGAAGCTTTCTTT
TRBV28	-	-	TRBJ1-2	CASSLASNYGYTF	TGTGCCAGCAGTTTGGCCAGTAACTATGGCTACACCTTC
TRBV9	TRBD1	-	TRBJ2-1	CASSPRTGESSYNEQFF	TGTGCCAGCAGCCCCAGGACAGGCGAGAGCTCCTACAATGAGCAGTTCTTC
TRBV11-2	TRBD2	few	TRBJ2-2	CASSLDRGLADNTGELFF	TGTGCCAGCAGCTTAGATAGAGGGCTAGCGGATAACACCGGGGAGCTGTTTTTT
TRBV7-3	-	-	TRBJ2-3	CASSLGSSGGIIF	TGTGCCAGCAGCTTAGGAAGTAGTGGGGGCATTATTTTT
TRBV5-1	TRBD1	-	TRBJ1-4	CASSIQPGQRNEKLFF	TGCGCCAGCAGTATTCAACCGGGACAGAGAAATGAAAAACTGTTTTTT
TRBV5-1	-	-	TRBJ1-1	CASSTGQNMNTEAFF	TGCGCCAGCAGCACCGGACAGAACATGAACACTGAAGCTTTCTTT
TRBV7-2	-	-	TRBJ2-7	CASSLRGRDVYEQYF	TGTGCCAGCAGCTTACGCGGCAGGGACGTTTACGAGCAGTACTTC
TRBV5-1	-	-	TRBJ2-5	CASSLNSGEETQYF	TGCGCCAGCAGCCTCAACTCAGGGGAAGAGACCCAGTACTTC
TRBV28	TRBD1	-	TRBJ2-7	CASSWTGGFYEQYF	TGTGCCAGCAGCTGGACAGGGGGCTTTTACGAGCAGTACTTC
TRBV15	-	-	TRBJ1-4	CATSPRTANEKLFF	TGTGCCACCAGCCCCCGGACAGCGAATGAAAAACTGTTTTTT
TRBV27	-	-	TRBJ2-7	CASGTSTYEQYF	TGTGCCAGCGGGACGTCCACCTACGAGCAGTACTTC
TRBV7-9	-	-	TRBJ1-2	CASSFGDFLYGYTF	TGTGCCAGCAGCTTTGGGGACTTTCTGTATGGCTACACCTTC
TRBV7-9	TRBD1	-	TRBJ2-3	CASSSGTESLKQYF	TGTGCCAGCAGCTCAGGGACAGAAAGCCTTAAGCAGTATTTT
TRBV5-1	TRBD2	-	TRBJ2-5	CASSLGGSLETQYF	TGCGCCAGCAGCTTAGGCGGGAGTTTAGAGACCCAGTACTTC
TRBV15	TRBD2	-	TRBJ2-7	CATSRGATSGGPPTYEQYF	TGTGCCACCAGCAGAGGAGCAACTAGCGGGGGGCCCCCTACCTACGAGCAGTACTTC
TRBV2	-	few	TRBJ1-5	CASSGGPGNQPQHF	TGTGCCAGCAGTGGGGGGCCGGGCAATCAGCCCCAGCATTTT
TRBV7-2	TRBD2	-	TRBJ2-7	CASSQTSGRAYEQYF	TGTGCCAGCAGCCAGACTAGCGGTAGGGCCTACGAGCAGTACTTC
TRBV19	-	few	TRBJ1-2	CASSPPSRGGYTF	TGTGCCAGTAGTCCCCCTTCGCGGGGTGGCTACACCTTC
TRBV21-1	-	-	TRBJ2-1	CASSQPGLAVYNEQFF	TGTGCCAGCAGCCAACCGGGACTAGCGGTGTACAATGAGCAGTTCTTC
TRBV7-9	TRBD1	-	TRBJ2-2	CASSLDRGSTGELFF	TGTGCCAGCAGCCTCGACAGGGGGAGCACCGGGGAGCTGTTTTTT
TRBV4-3	-	-	TRBJ1-5	CASSQDRSNQPQHF	TGCGCCAGCAGCCAAGATCGGAGCAATCAGCCCCAGCATTTT
TRBV4-3	TRBD2	-	TRBJ2-1	CASSQEAPVVAGGYNEQFF	TGCGCCAGCAGCCAAGAAGCCCCAGTGGTGGCGGGAGGTTACAATGAGCAGTTCTTC
TRBV19	TRBD1	-	TRBJ2-4	CASIGTGIIQYF	TGTGCCAGTATTGGGACAGGTATCATTCAGTACTTC
TRBV28	-	-	TRBJ1-1	CASSSPTAVHTEAFF	TGTGCCAGCAGTTCTCCGACAGCTGTGCACACTGAAGCTTTCTTT
TRBV5-1	TRBD1	-	TRBJ2-7	CASSTWTGSGEQYF	TGCGCCAGCAGCACCTGGACAGGGTCGGGCGAGCAGTACTTC
TRBV2	-	-	TRBJ2-1	CASRTPGQYYNEQFF	TGTGCCAGCAGGACTCCGGGACAATACTACAATGAGCAGTTCTTC
TRBV4-2	TRBD2	once	TRBJ2-1	CASRPRTSGRALHSYNEQFF	TGTGCCAGCAGACCGCGGACTAGCGGGAGGGCCCTTCACTCCTACAATGAGCAGTTCTTC